This T cell receptor (beta chain) was recovered during a study of T cell clonality in common variable immunodeficiency. Study observations and caveats: Authors noted CVID clonality's cause needs subpopulation repertoire sequencing. Fewer deletions and N-nucleotide insertions were reportedly seen in common variable immunodeficiency TCR beta sequences.

Control and CVID samples contributed equal amounts of genomic DNA. Only in-frame clones appear in the TCRdb table, and some are missing; sequencing was by immunoSEQ multiplex PCR. The repertoire consists of about 30,000 clones, none detected only once. For at least one year, all CVID subjects received replacement immunoglobulin. Donors gave about 5 to 9 ml heparinized peripheral whole blood. Germline CDR1 is DFQATT and CDR2 is SNEGSKA (reference sequence). Trimming removed 5 bases from V and 3 bases from J; junction bases left unmatched: 6. This CDR3 has 13 residues. Turning to this clone: What it binds is unknown. The read ends 3 residues before the CDR3 terminus; that terminus is restored from the germline J gene.

Material for sequencing was peripheral blood mononuclear cells. This sequence joins TRBV20-1 and TRBJ2-5, with 7 bases that match TRBD1. This clonotype was sampled from a human donor with common variable immunodeficiency. CDR3 sequence: CSAGSGTEETQYF. Partial CDR3 DNA: TGCAGTGCTGGCTCCGGGACAGAAGAGACC.